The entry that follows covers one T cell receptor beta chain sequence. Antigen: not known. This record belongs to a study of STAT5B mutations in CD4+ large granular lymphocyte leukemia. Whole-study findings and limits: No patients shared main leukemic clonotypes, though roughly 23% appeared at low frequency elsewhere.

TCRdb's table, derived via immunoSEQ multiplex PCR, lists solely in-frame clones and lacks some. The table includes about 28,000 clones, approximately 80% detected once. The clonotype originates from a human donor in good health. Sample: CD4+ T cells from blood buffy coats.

The CDR3 nucleotides read TGCGCCAGCAGCCCACGGGACTCAGCGGAACCCACAGATACGCAGTATTTT. This translates into CASSPRDSAEPTDTQYF. The V gene is TRBV4-1, the J gene TRBJ2-3; TRBD2 is a possible D gene (6 bases). Trimming shortened V by 4 bases and J by 2 bases, and 19 bases separated the two germline ends. The germline V gene encodes CDR1 MGHRA and CDR2 YSYEKL. This CDR3 comprises 17 residues.